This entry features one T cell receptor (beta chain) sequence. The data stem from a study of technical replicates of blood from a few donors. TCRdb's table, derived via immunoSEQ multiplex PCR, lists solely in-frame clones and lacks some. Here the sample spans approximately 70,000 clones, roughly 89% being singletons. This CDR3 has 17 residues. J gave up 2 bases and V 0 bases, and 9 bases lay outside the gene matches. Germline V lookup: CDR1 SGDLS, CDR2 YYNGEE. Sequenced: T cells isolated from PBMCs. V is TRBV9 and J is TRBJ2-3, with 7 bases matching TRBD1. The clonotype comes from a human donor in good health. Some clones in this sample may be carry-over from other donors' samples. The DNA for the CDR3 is TGTGCCAGCAGCGTAGAGAGCGCGAGGGGGCACACAGATACGCAGTATTTT. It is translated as CASSVESARGHTDTQYF.